A selection of T cell receptor beta chains follows, all from one sample in a study of CD8 T cells in Susac syndrome. A single record per CDR3 protein comes from TCRdb applying MiXCR to the immunoSEQ multiplex PCR reads. The data hold roughly 130,000 distinct CDR3 sequences, with over 90% observed a single time. Specimen: CD4+ T cells from PBMCs. The receptors were sampled from a human donor in good health. CDR3s leave out the opening cysteine and the closing phenylalanine or tryptophan. Each record gives: CDR3 length, V gene, J gene, CDR3 protein.

len: 11
v_gene: TRBV29-1
j_gene: TRBJ1-2
CDR3aa: SVRDRANYGYT

len: 13
v_gene: TRBV2
j_gene: TRBJ2-6
CDR3aa: ASSGGQPGANVLT

len: 12
v_gene: TRBV14
j_gene: TRBJ2-2
CDR3aa: ASSRQGATGELF

len: 11
v_gene: TRBV30
j_gene: TRBJ2-2
CDR3aa: AWSVMKSGELF

len: 13
v_gene: TRBV6-1
j_gene: TRBJ2-2
CDR3aa: ASSPTGEVTGELF

len: 12
v_gene: TRBV3-1
j_gene: TRBJ2-7
CDR3aa: ASSPSSGAYEQY

len: 11
v_gene: TRBV27
j_gene: TRBJ1-1
CDR3aa: ASSYRLNTEAF

len: 12
v_gene: TRBV28
j_gene: TRBJ2-5
CDR3aa: ATQEKEGEETQY

len: 11
v_gene: TRBV7-2
j_gene: TRBJ2-1
CDR3aa: ASSPGPYNEQF

len: 15
v_gene: TRBV15
j_gene: TRBJ2-1
CDR3aa: ATSRTPRGSSYNEQF

len: 12
v_gene: TRBV5-1
j_gene: TRBJ2-5
CDR3aa: ASSLYSHQETQY

len: 12
v_gene: TRBV19
j_gene: TRBJ2-5
CDR3aa: ASSLGHLQETQY

len: 13
v_gene: TRBV18
j_gene: TRBJ2-7
CDR3aa: ASSPGAGRTYEQY

len: 9
v_gene: TRBV29-1
j_gene: TRBJ1-1
CDR3aa: SAERATEAF

len: 14
v_gene: TRBV2
j_gene: TRBJ2-7
CDR3aa: ASTWTVGWNSDEQY

len: 9
v_gene: TRBV29-1
j_gene: TRBJ1-2
CDR3aa: SDQDLDGYT

len: 13
v_gene: TRBV7-2
j_gene: TRBJ2-7
CDR3aa: ASSLLAGGKYEQY

len: 12
v_gene: TRBV18
j_gene: TRBJ1-1
CDR3aa: ASSPPGTSTEAF

len: 13
v_gene: TRBV5-4
j_gene: TRBJ2-6
CDR3aa: ASSQRVSGANVLT

len: 12
v_gene: TRBV12-3/TRBV12-4
j_gene: TRBJ2-7
CDR3aa: ASAREALPGEQY

len: 11
v_gene: TRBV3-1
j_gene: TRBJ2-7
CDR3aa: ASSQDYTTTEY

len: 13
v_gene: TRBV5-1
j_gene: TRBJ2-3
CDR3aa: ASSLATDPGDTQY

len: 14
v_gene: TRBV7-9
j_gene: TRBJ2-5
CDR3aa: ASSSGLGGRGETQY

len: 12
v_gene: TRBV27
j_gene: TRBJ2-7
CDR3aa: ASSFSLGRSEQY

len: 12
v_gene: TRBV6-1
j_gene: TRBJ1-5
CDR3aa: ASSEGYRGQPQH

len: 10
v_gene: TRBV28
j_gene: TRBJ2-3
CDR3aa: ASSSGVDTQY

len: 13
v_gene: TRBV7-9
j_gene: TRBJ2-5
CDR3aa: ASSPKLGLLETQY

len: 10
v_gene: TRBV29-1
j_gene: TRBJ2-7
CDR3aa: SVETAAYEQY

len: 13
v_gene: TRBV5-1
j_gene: TRBJ2-3
CDR3aa: ASSGGGSGTDTQY

len: 12
v_gene: TRBV20-1
j_gene: TRBJ2-3
CDR3aa: SARERGKRDTQY

len: 12
v_gene: TRBV4-2
j_gene: TRBJ2-5
CDR3aa: ASSQDAREETQY

len: 11
v_gene: TRBV19
j_gene: TRBJ1-5
CDR3aa: ASSITRDQPQH

len: 13
v_gene: TRBV5-1
j_gene: TRBJ2-3
CDR3aa: ASSLAGLETDTQY

len: 15
v_gene: TRBV9
j_gene: TRBJ2-1
CDR3aa: ASSVGTPARSYNEQF

len: 14
v_gene: TRBV28
j_gene: TRBJ2-7
CDR3aa: ASSPGGLAGGYEQY

len: 12
v_gene: TRBV18
j_gene: TRBJ1-1
CDR3aa: ASSPSVRNTEAF

len: 10
v_gene: TRBV11-2
j_gene: TRBJ2-5
CDR3aa: ASSMMRETQY

len: 12
v_gene: TRBV2
j_gene: TRBJ2-1
CDR3aa: YRGDRGPPNEQF

len: 12
v_gene: TRBV5-4
j_gene: TRBJ2-7
CDR3aa: ASSPSRESDEQY

len: 10
v_gene: TRBV3-1
j_gene: TRBJ2-1
CDR3aa: ASRRASSEQF

len: 11
v_gene: TRBV6-1
j_gene: TRBJ1-1
CDR3aa: ASQRKMNTEAF

len: 9
v_gene: TRBV7-2
j_gene: TRBJ1-1
CDR3aa: ASSSNTEAF

len: 10
v_gene: TRBV29-1
j_gene: TRBJ2-2
CDR3aa: SVAISRGELF

len: 13
v_gene: TRBV19
j_gene: TRBJ2-1
CDR3aa: ASSLSGPPYNEQF

len: 13
v_gene: TRBV5-1
j_gene: TRBJ2-1
CDR3aa: ASSFFRGGVNEQF

len: 10
v_gene: TRBV28
j_gene: TRBJ1-1
CDR3aa: ASSSPWTEAF

len: 8
v_gene: TRBV6-2/TRBV6-3
j_gene: TRBJ2-1
CDR3aa: ASSRGEQF

len: 17
v_gene: TRBV3-1
j_gene: TRBJ2-1
CDR3aa: ASSPWASGSRGSYNEQF

len: 11
v_gene: TRBV2
j_gene: TRBJ1-1
CDR3aa: ASVMTGNTEAF

len: 15
v_gene: TRBV28
j_gene: TRBJ2-7
CDR3aa: ASSQPFGRVRTYEQY

len: 11
v_gene: TRBV18
j_gene: TRBJ2-5
CDR3aa: ASSGGNQETQY

len: 10
v_gene: TRBV29-1
j_gene: TRBJ2-3
CDR3aa: SVEESTDTQY

len: 11
v_gene: TRBV15
j_gene: TRBJ2-5
CDR3aa: ATSKDFGETQY

len: 11
v_gene: TRBV19
j_gene: TRBJ2-7
CDR3aa: ASSGTGGDEQY

len: 14
v_gene: TRBV2
j_gene: TRBJ2-1
CDR3aa: ASRRLAGGTYNEQF

len: 8
v_gene: TRBV29-1
j_gene: TRBJ2-1
CDR3aa: SVGGREQF

len: 12
v_gene: TRBV25-1
j_gene: TRBJ1-2
CDR3aa: ASSESPRIYGYT

len: 14
v_gene: TRBV19
j_gene: TRBJ2-6
CDR3aa: ASSSGTASGANVLT